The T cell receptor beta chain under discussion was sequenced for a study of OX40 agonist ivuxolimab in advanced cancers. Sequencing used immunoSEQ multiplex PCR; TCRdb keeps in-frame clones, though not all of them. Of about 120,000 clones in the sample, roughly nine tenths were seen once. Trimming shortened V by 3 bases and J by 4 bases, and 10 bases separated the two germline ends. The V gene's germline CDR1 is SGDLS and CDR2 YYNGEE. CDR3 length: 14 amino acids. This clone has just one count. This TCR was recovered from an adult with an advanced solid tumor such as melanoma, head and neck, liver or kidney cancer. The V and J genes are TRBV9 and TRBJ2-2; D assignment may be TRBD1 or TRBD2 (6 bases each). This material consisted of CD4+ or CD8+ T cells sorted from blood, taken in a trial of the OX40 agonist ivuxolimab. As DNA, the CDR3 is TGTGCCAGCAGCGGGGGGGCCAGCACCGGGGAGCTGTTTTTT. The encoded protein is CASSGGASTGELFF.